One TCR beta chain is described in this entry. The antigen remains unidentified. The CDR3 consists of 16 residues. V dropped 5 bases and J dropped 2; count of bases not matched to a gene: 10. From germline, CDR1 is MNHEY and CDR2 SMNVEV (reference sequence). It was across several immunoSEQ plates that each subset's genomic DNA was evenly split. Produced via immunoSEQ multiplex PCR; TCRdb's table is partial and in-frame only. The sample has roughly 490,000 clones; 79% are singletons. The sample is drawn from a study of shared clonotypes between healthy human individuals. Broader study findings: It was the few donors that limited the genetic and exposure-history diversity represented. Among donors, the sharing of clonotypes was expected to be influenced by sequencing depth.

The sequencing sample was made of PBMCs. V is TRBV27 and J is TRBJ2-3; 7 bases agree with TRBD2. The TCR originated in a woman aged 40 to 50 in good health. Some clones in this sample may be carry-over from other donors' samples. The chain's CDR3 is CASSPRAGLITDTQYF. DNA for the CDR3: TGTGCCAGCAGTCCTCGAGCGGGGCTAATCACAGATACGCAGTATTTT.